This T cell receptor beta chain was observed in a study of T cells in Graves' hyperthyroidism and ophthalmopathy. This clonotype was counted many times. The V and J ends lost 3 bases and 0 bases respectively, with 13 bases between them. The CDR3 covers 16 residues. Germline lookup yields CDR1 SGHRS and CDR2 YFSETQ. Exclusion followed for patients with uncontrolled infection, other autoimmune disease, pregnancy or lactation. Amplification of TCR beta CDR3 regions used RNA as the template. When the TCR CDR3 underwent first-round RT-PCR, the HTBI primer set was used. TCRdb reanalysed the multiplex PCR reads using MiXCR and keeps one entry per CDR3 protein. The profile shows some 300,000 distinct CDR3 sequences, 15% to 20% of them singletons.

The sample taken for sequencing was blood. The clonotype was recovered from a man aged 50 to 59 with Graves' ophthalmopathy. The chain has TRBV5-1 and TRBJ2-1; no clear D. CDR3: CASSSSSFSSYNEQFF. CDR3 sequence (DNA): TGCGCCAGCAGCTCGTCGAGCTTTAGCTCCTACAATGAGCAGTTCTTC.